These T cell receptor beta chains were read from a single sample in a study of identical twins. TCRdb re-called the 5' RACE reads with MiXCR, one entry per CDR3 protein. The table records fewer than 900,000 distinct CDR3 sequences, 21% of them present only once. The same sample was also studied in work on T cells expressing NK-cell markers.

The material sequenced was PBMCs. These TCRs come from a woman between 18 and 30 years old in good health. CDR3s include the opening cysteine and the closing phenylalanine or tryptophan. The D gene is left open where the match is weak. Not every row has a clone size; where given, it reads once, few, many or a size class.

D,size,V,J,DNA,CDR3
-,-,TRBV7-6,TRBJ2-1,TGTGCCAGCAGCTTAACCGCGGGACCCTACAATGAGCAGTTCTTC,CASSLTAGPYNEQFF
-,few,TRBV12-3/TRBV12-4,TRBJ2-4,TGTGCCAGCAGTGCCGGGACACCAAACATTCAGTACTTC,CASSAGTPNIQYF
-,few,TRBV7-8,TRBJ1-6,TGTGCCAGCAGCTTAGTTCAGATCCCCGATTCACCCCTCCACTTT,CASSLVQIPDSPLHF
TRBD1,few,TRBV10-3,TRBJ2-5,TGTGCCATCAGTGGAGGGCAGGGGGCAGAGACCCAGTACTTC,CAISGGQGAETQYF
-,few,TRBV29-1,TRBJ2-7,TGCAGCGTTGCCGGGTACTCCTACGAGCAGTACTTC,CSVAGYSYEQYF
-,-,TRBV20-1,TRBJ2-7,TGCAGTGTGGGGGAGCAGTACTTC,CSVGEQYF
TRBD1,-,TRBV5-1,TRBJ2-5,TGCGCCAGCAGCTCACCAGACAGGGAGAAAGAGACCCAGTACTTC,CASSSPDREKETQYF
-,many,TRBV29-1,TRBJ1-4,TGCAGCGTTGGGGCCGAAAAACTGTTTTTT,CSVGAEKLFF
-,many,TRBV10-3,TRBJ2-7,TGTGCCACACGGGGCCGGTCCTCCTACGAGCAGTACTTC,CATRGRSSYEQYF
-,-,TRBV15,TRBJ1-5,TGTGCCACCACGCTGGGGGGATCAGTCTCGCCCCAGCATTTT,CATTLGGSVSPQHF
TRBD2,-,TRBV7-7,TRBJ2-1,TGTGCTAGCAGCTTTAGCGGGGCTGACTACAATGAGCAGTTCTTC,CASSFSGADYNEQFF
-,few,TRBV6-1,TRBJ2-7,TGTGCCAGCAGTCCCCAAGGAACGGCTCGACGGCAGTACTTC,CASSPQGTARRQYF
-,-,TRBV5-1,TRBJ2-7,TGCGCCAGCAGCTTGGCGGGGGAATTGGAGCAGTACTTC,CASSLAGELEQYF
TRBD2,few,TRBV20-1,TRBJ2-7,TGCAGTGCCTCTAGCGGGAGTTTCTCCTACGAGCAGTACTTC,CSASSGSFSYEQYF
-,-,TRBV11-2,TRBJ1-2,TGTGCCAGCAGCCTTAACCGGGACGGCCTAAGTTACACCTTC,CASSLNRDGLSYTF
TRBD1,-,TRBV19,TRBJ2-7,TGTGCCAGTAGTAGGGGGACAGCCTTCTCCTACGAGCAGTACTTC,CASSRGTAFSYEQYF
TRBD2,-,TRBV9,TRBJ2-1,TGTGCCAGCAGCGTATGGCTAGCGGGGGGGGTAGATGAGCAGTTCTTC,CASSVWLAGGVDEQFF
-,few,TRBV12-3/TRBV12-4,TRBJ2-1,TGTGCCAGCAGTTTTAGACCGGCCAATGAGCAGTTCTTC,CASSFRPANEQFF
-,few,TRBV20-1,TRBJ1-1,TGCAGTGCTAGAATCCTTGAAGCTTTCTTT,CSARILEAFF
-,many,TRBV4-2,TRBJ1-2,TGTGCCAGCAGCCAAGATGATGCAGGGGACTATGGCTACACCTTC,CASSQDDAGDYGYTF
-,-,TRBV6-1,TRBJ2-6,TGTGCCAGCAAACATGATGGAAGTTCTGGGGCCAACGTCCTGACTTTC,CASKHDGSSGANVLTF
-,few,TRBV20-1,TRBJ2-1,TGCAGTGCTAGAGAGGCAGGCCGTCAGTCCAATGAGCAGTTCTTC,CSAREAGRQSNEQFF
-,many,TRBV9,TRBJ1-2,TGTGCCAGCAGCGTAGGCCCTAACTATGGCTACACCTTC,CASSVGPNYGYTF
TRBD2,few,TRBV20-1,TRBJ2-1,TGCAGTGCACGGGGAACACTAGCGGGAGGGTCGCGGTACAATGAGCAGTTCTTC,CSARGTLAGGSRYNEQFF
-,-,TRBV5-1,TRBJ1-1,TGCGCCAGCAGCTTGGTCCCAGCGAACACTGAAGCTTTCTTT,CASSLVPANTEAFF
TRBD2,many,TRBV7-9,TRBJ2-7,TGTGCCAGCAGCTGGGGACTAGTACACGAGCAGTACTTC,CASSWGLVHEQYF
-,-,TRBV5-1,TRBJ2-5,TGCGCCAGCAGCTTGGTGTTGGATGGAGAGACCCAGTACTTC,CASSLVLDGETQYF
-,many,TRBV12-3/TRBV12-4,TRBJ2-3,TGTGCCAGCAGTTTGCGGGGAAGCACAGATACGCAGTATTTT,CASSLRGSTDTQYF
TRBD2,few,TRBV24-1,TRBJ2-1,TGTGCCACCAGTGATGGCGGGAGGGCCATAAATGAGCAGTTCTTC,CATSDGGRAINEQFF
-,few,TRBV20-1,TRBJ2-1,TGCAGTCCTCTAGGGAGCTCCTACAATGAGCAGTTCTTC,CSPLGSSYNEQFF
-,many,TRBV12-3/TRBV12-4,TRBJ2-2,TGTGCCAGCAGTGGCGGGGAGCTGTTTTTT,CASSGGELFF
-,few,TRBV15,TRBJ2-3,TGTGCCACCAGCAGAGAGGTGGTGGGATCCGATACGCAGTATTTT,CATSREVVGSDTQYF
-,many,TRBV7-2,TRBJ1-2,TGTGCCAGCAGCTTAGGGTGGGACATGCTCTTCTATGGCTACACCTTC,CASSLGWDMLFYGYTF
-,many,TRBV12-3/TRBV12-4,TRBJ2-5,TGTGCCAGCAGTTCAATGGGGGTACAGACCCAGTACTTC,CASSSMGVQTQYF
TRBD2,-,TRBV19,TRBJ2-1,TGTGCCAGTAGTATACGGCGTAGCGGGGCTTACAATGAGCAGTTCTTC,CASSIRRSGAYNEQFF
-,many,TRBV20-1,TRBJ2-1,TGCAGTGCTAGAGAAGTAAGAGTGGACCACAATGAGCAGTTCTTC,CSAREVRVDHNEQFF
-,many,TRBV20-1,TRBJ2-7,TGCAGTGCAAACACCGGGACTGGATCCTACGAGCAGTACTTC,CSANTGTGSYEQYF
-,-,TRBV20-1,TRBJ2-5,TGCAGTGCTTTAACAGGGTCTGCAAAGACCCAGTACTTC,CSALTGSAKTQYF
TRBD2,-,TRBV20-1,TRBJ2-3,TGCAGTGCGCCTCCTGAGACTAGCGGTACAGATACGCAGTATTTT,CSAPPETSGTDTQYF
TRBD2,few,TRBV29-1,TRBJ2-3,TGCAGCGTGGGACTAGCGGGAGGGCCGGGCACAGATACGCAGTATTTT,CSVGLAGGPGTDTQYF
TRBD2,many,TRBV24-1,TRBJ2-3,TGTGCCACCAGTGACAATAGCGGGGGCGGGACAGATACGCAGTATTTT,CATSDNSGGGTDTQYF
-,few,TRBV5-6,TRBJ2-7,TGTGCCAGCAGCTTCCGACAGGAAAAAAACGACGAGCAGTACTTC,CASSFRQEKNDEQYF
TRBD2,few,TRBV12-3/TRBV12-4,TRBJ2-1,TGTGCCAGCAGTCAAACCAGCGGGAGGAGTGAGCAGTTCTTC,CASSQTSGRSEQFF
TRBD1,-,TRBV9,TRBJ2-7,TGTGCCAGCAGCGTAGGAAGGGACAGCTACGAGCAGTACTTC,CASSVGRDSYEQYF
TRBD2,-,TRBV11-1,TRBJ2-5,TGTGCCAGCAGCTTTTACGGACTAGCGGGAGGGCCCGAAGAGACCCAGTACTTC,CASSFYGLAGGPEETQYF
-,few,TRBV10-3,TRBJ2-3,TGTGCCATCAGGGTGGAGGCATTGGGGGATACGCAGTATTTT,CAIRVEALGDTQYF
TRBD1,few,TRBV20-1,TRBJ2-3,TGCAGTGCCGAACAGGGGGCAGATACGCAGTATTTT,CSAEQGADTQYF
-,-,TRBV29-1,TRBJ2-1,TGCAGCGTTGATGGTTACAATGAGCAGTTCTTC,CSVDGYNEQFF
TRBD2,few,TRBV6-2/TRBV6-3,TRBJ2-1,TGTGCCAGCACCCCGTCGGGACTAGCGGGGTTTTATGAGCAGTTCTTC,CASTPSGLAGFYEQFF
-,few,TRBV20-1,TRBJ2-3,TGCAGTGCTAGTCCCCGACTCAACCCGGATACGCAGTATTTT,CSASPRLNPDTQYF
-,-,TRBV12-3/TRBV12-4,TRBJ2-3,TGTGCCAGCAGTTTATGGCTAGGAGATACGCAGTATTTT,CASSLWLGDTQYF
TRBD1,-,TRBV20-1,TRBJ1-6,TGCAGTGCTAGAGAAGGAACAGGGGATAATTCACCCCTCCACTTT,CSAREGTGDNSPLHF
-,-,TRBV7-2,TRBJ2-1,TGTGCCAGCAGCTTAAAGGGGTTACGGCAGTTCTTC,CASSLKGLRQFF
-,many,TRBV20-1,TRBJ1-3,TGCAGTGCTAGCGCAAACTCTGGAAACACCATATATTTT,CSASANSGNTIYF
TRBD2,-,TRBV7-2,TRBJ2-3,TGTGCCAGCAGCTTGGCAACTAGCGGGAGAGGTACGCAGTATTTT,CASSLATSGRGTQYF
-,many,TRBV5-1,TRBJ2-7,TGCGCCAGCAGCTTGGTTGGGGACAACTACGAGCAGTACTTC,CASSLVGDNYEQYF
TRBD2,-,TRBV20-1,TRBJ2-1,TGCAGCAACCAGCGGGGAGCAACCTACAATGAGCAGTTCTTC,CSNQRGATYNEQFF